The rows below give T cell receptor beta chains drawn from one sample of a study of post-analysis software for immune sequencing data. One entry per CDR3 protein, called by TCRdb with MiXCR from the PCR reads. In the table there are hundreds of thousands of distinct CDR3 sequences, around 53% of which are singletons. Material: blood. These receptors all come from a girl under 18 with multiple sclerosis. The CDR3 runs from the conserved cysteine through the conserved F or W. Fields, in order: J gene, D gene, clone size, V gene, CDR3 DNA, CDR3 protein. A D gene is named only where the DNA matches it firmly. Clone size is given for some rows only: seen once, a few or many times, or a class if the clone is expanded.

TRBJ2-7	.	.	TRBV5-1	TGTGCCAGCAGCTTAAGGGGCCAACCCTACGAGCAGTACTTC	CASSLRGQPYEQYF
TRBJ2-1	.	.	TRBV6-1	TGTGCCAGCAGGGGGGACAGCGGGGGACCCCGCTCCTACAATGAGCAGTTCTTC	CASRGDSGGPRSYNEQFF
TRBJ2-3	.	.	TRBV5-6	TGTGCCAGCAGCTTCAGGGGGGTGGTGAGAGATACGCAGTATTTT	CASSFRGVVRDTQYF
TRBJ1-5	.	once	TRBV7-2	TGTGCCAGCAGCTCCCCGGGGAAGAGGGATCAGCCCCAGCATTTT	CASSSPGKRDQPQHF
TRBJ2-7	TRBD1	few	TRBV5-1	TGCGCCAGCAGCCAATCCGGGACAGGGTCTCAGCAGTACTTC	CASSQSGTGSQQYF
TRBJ2-5	TRBD2	few	TRBV20-1	TGCAGTGCTAGAGATCGAGTGGGAGGGCCTTCGGGGACCCAGTACTTC	CSARDRVGGPSGTQYF
TRBJ1-2	.	.	TRBV10-3	TGTGCCATCTCAGTGGCTGTTCTTTCCCAAAACTATGGCTACACCTTC	CAISVAVLSQNYGYTF
TRBJ2-3	TRBD2	once	TRBV11-2	TGTGCCAGCTTATCTGAGCGGGACACAGATACGCAGTATTTT	CASLSERDTDTQYF
TRBJ1-2	.	once	TRBV29-1	TGCAGCGTTGATATTCATTCGGGTGGAGGGGTCTATGGCTACACCTTC	CSVDIHSGGGVYGYTF
TRBJ2-1	.	.	TRBV6-5	TGTGCCAGCACCTCCTACTACAATGAGCAGTTCTTC	CASTSYYNEQFF
TRBJ2-3	.	once	TRBV6-5	TGTGCCAGCAGAAGTAGGGGGAAGGGGACAGATACGCAGTATTTT	CASRSRGKGTDTQYF
TRBJ2-7	.	.	TRBV20-1	TGCAGTGCTTCGGCGTTGAGCTCCTACGAGCAGTACTTC	CSASALSSYEQYF
TRBJ2-5	TRBD2	few	TRBV3-1	TGTGCCAGCAGCCAAGATCATAGGCCTAGCGGAAAAGAGACCCAGTACTTC	CASSQDHRPSGKETQYF
TRBJ2-6	.	few	TRBV14	TGTGCCAGCAGCCGCAACGTTTTGGATGCCCTCTTCTCTGGGGCCAACGTCCTGACTTTC	CASSRNVLDALFSGANVLTF
TRBJ1-2	TRBD1	.	TRBV20-1	TGCAGTGCTTCCGGGACAGGGGACATCTATGGCTACACCTTC	CSASGTGDIYGYTF
TRBJ1-2	.	.	TRBV7-2	TGTGCCAGCAGCCCAGAGGGCAGGGGATACACCTTC	CASSPEGRGYTF
TRBJ2-3	.	.	TRBV20-1	TGCAGTGCTAGAGAGGTTCCGAATACGCAGTATTTT	CSAREVPNTQYF
TRBJ2-3	TRBD2	few	TRBV7-2	TGTGCCAGCAGCTTCCGACTAGCGGGGGGGGCAGATACGCAGTATTTT	CASSFRLAGGADTQYF
TRBJ2-1	.	few	TRBV12-3/TRBV12-4	TGTGCCAGCAGGTTAACCGCGAATGAGCAGTTCTTC	CASRLTANEQFF
TRBJ2-5	.	.	TRBV29-1	TGCAGCGTTGATAGGGCCCCGGGAGAGACCCAGTACTTC	CSVDRAPGETQYF
TRBJ1-2	.	.	TRBV28	TGTGCCAGCAGTCGAGGACGGCCGATCTATGGCTACACCTTC	CASSRGRPIYGYTF
TRBJ2-4	TRBD1	.	TRBV29-1	TGCAGCTATCTCGGACAGGGGGTATACGATGAGCGGTACTTC	CSYLGQGVYDERYF